The 32 T cell receptor beta chains below were found in one sample sequenced in a study of blood T cell repertoires in COVID-19. Method: immunoSEQ multiplex PCR; TCRdb's copy keeps in-frame clones and lacks some. The sample holds hundreds of thousands of clones, about 88% seen once. Sequenced material: PBMCs or T cells enriched from blood (not recorded which). These TCRs come from a man aged 55 to 70 who had recovered from COVID-19.

The J gene is TRBJ2-3, the V gene TRBV10-1; D is possibly TRBD1 (6 bases). CDR1 and CDR2 from the germline V gene are WNHNN and SYGVQD (reference sequence). The CDR3 is 14 residues long. Trimming left V 4 bases short and J 6 bases short, with 14 bases between. In DNA, the CDR3 is TGCGCCAGCAGTGCAGGGGACGGCGTCGATACGCAGTATTTT. Translation: CASSAGDGVDTQYF.

This rearrangement joins TRBV7-9 to TRBJ1-1; 9 bases line up with TRBD1. This CDR3 comprises 14 residues. V lost 3 bases to trimming and J lost 4 bases; unmatched junction nucleotides: 3. Germline V gene sequence: CDR1 SEHNR, CDR2 FQNEAQ (reference sequence). The CDR3 region has the DNA TGTGCCAGCAGCTTCGAGACAGGGGGCACTGAAGCTTTCTTT. Its protein is CASSFETGGTEAFF.

The chain joins TRBV6-5 to TRBJ1-5; the D gene is possibly TRBD1 (5 bases). With 4 bases removed from V and 1 base from J, the gap between germline ends came to 14 bases. The CDR3 spans 16 residues. Germline CDR1 MNHEY, CDR2 SVGAGI. This CDR3 is CASSSHQGRSNQPQHF. For the CDR3, the DNA is TGTGCCAGCAGTTCCCACCAGGGTAGAAGCAATCAGCCCCAGCATTTT.

This chain connects TRBV15 to TRBJ2-7, with 9 bases aligning to TRBD2. The CDR3 runs 15 residues. CDR1 and CDR2 from the germline V gene are LNHNV and YYDKDF (reference sequence). Germline trimming cut 2 bases from V and 2 bases from J; bases unmatched to any gene: 4. The CDR3 nucleotides read TGTGCCACCAGCAGAATAGCGGGGGAGACCTACGAGCAGTACTTC. Its translation is CATSRIAGETYEQYF.

The chain is built from TRBV10-3 and TRBJ1-5; D is perhaps TRBD1 (5 bases). This CDR3 comprises 14 residues. The germline CDR1 and CDR2 sequences are ENHRY and SYGVKD. Trimming removed 4 bases at V and 1 base at J, with 8 bases between. CDR3 nucleotide sequence: TGTGCCATCAGTGCGGCAGGGAGCAATCAGCCCCAGCATTTT. The encoded protein is CAISAAGSNQPQHF.

The chain has TRBV7-9 and TRBJ2-5, with D tentatively TRBD1 (5 bases). This CDR3 region has 15 residues. Germline V gives CDR1 SEHNR, CDR2 FQNEAQ (reference sequence). V lost 3 bases and J 5 bases, leaving 16 bases between the germline ends. The CDR3 DNA follows: TGTGCCAGCAGCTTGCGTCTAGGGGCAGAGGAGACCCAGTACTTC. Its translation is CASSLRLGAEETQYF.

The rearrangement uses TRBV5-5 and TRBJ1-3; D may be TRBD1 (5 bases). This CDR3 region has 15 residues. Germline V gene data show CDR1 as SGHKS and CDR2 as YYEKEE (reference sequence). Trimming shortened V by 4 bases and J by 0 bases, and 11 bases separated the two germline ends. CDR3 protein: CASSVQANSGNTIYF. DNA for the CDR3: TGTGCCAGCAGCGTACAGGCAAACTCTGGAAACACCATATATTTT.

The chain is built from TRBV6-5 and TRBJ1-3; D gene unclear. V was trimmed by 4 bases and J by 0 bases, leaving 13 bases between them. Per germline, CDR1 MNHEY and CDR2 SVGAGI. The length of the CDR3 is 16 residues. The CDR3 DNA follows: TGTGCCAGCAGTTCCTCTCTACTTGGCTCTGGAAACACCATATATTTT. Its protein is CASSSSLLGSGNTIYF.

The V gene is TRBV5-1, the J gene TRBJ2-7; 7 nucleotides align to TRBD1. This CDR3 has 15 residues. Germline-derived CDR1 and CDR2 are SGHRS and YFSETQ. The ends lost 1 base at V and 0 bases at J; junction bases unmatched: 4. The DNA of the CDR3 is TGCGCCAGCAGCTTGCTGACAGGGTTCTCCTACGAGCAGTACTTC. It encodes CASSLLTGFSYEQYF.

This chain joins TRBV3-1 (or the pseudogene TRBV3-2) and TRBJ1-3; 10 bases align to TRBD1. The junction had 9 bases not matched to a gene; V was cut back by 1 base and J by 0 bases. The CDR3 extends over 19 amino acids. From germline, CDR1 is LGHDT and CDR2 YNNKEL (reference sequence). The CDR3 region is CASSQATGGRTYSGNTIYF. The CDR3 DNA follows: TGTGCCAGCAGCCAAGCGACAGGGGGCCGCACCTACTCTGGAAACACCATATATTTT.

J is TRBJ1-2 and V is TRBV11-3; tentative D call: TRBD1 (6 bases). Germline loops: CDR1 SGHNT, CDR2 YENEEA. The CDR3 is 15 amino acids. V was clipped by 5 bases and J by 0 bases, with 13 bases between them. The CDR3 nucleotides read TGTGCCAGCAGCGGCCGTACAGGGACTAACTATGGCTACACCTTC. Protein product: CASSGRTGTNYGYTF.

The J gene is TRBJ2-6, the V gene TRBV19; no clear D gene. In germline, CDR1 is LNHDA, CDR2 SQIVND (reference sequence). With 1 base removed from V and 2 bases from J, the gap between germline ends came to 3 bases. The CDR3 has 14 residues. The CDR3 coding sequence is TGTGCCAGTAGTATAGTAGCTGGGGCCAACGTCCTGACTTTC. Translation: CASSIVAGANVLTF.

This clone was detected once. This chain connects TRBV9 to TRBJ1-2; the D gene is possibly TRBD1 (5 bases). The length of the CDR3 is 15 residues. Germline V gives CDR1 SGDLS, CDR2 YYNGEE. V lost 3 bases to trimming and J lost 8 bases, with 20 bases between them. In nucleotides, the CDR3 is TGTGCCAGCAGCGGTAACCAAGGGGTACTATTCGGCTACACCTTC. It is translated as CASSGNQGVLFGYTF.

The V gene is TRBV3-1 (or the pseudogene TRBV3-2), the J gene TRBJ1-1; no definite D call. Germline V lookup: CDR1 LGHDT, CDR2 YNNKEL (reference sequence). V was cut by 1 base and J by 4 bases, with 7 bases left in between. The CDR3 spans 13 residues. The CDR3 nucleotides are TGTGCCAGCAGCCAAGCCAGATTCACTGAAGCTTTCTTT. This translates into CASSQARFTEAFF.

The V and J genes are TRBV6-5 and TRBJ2-5, with 7 bases matching TRBD2. Trimming took 4 bases from V and 5 from J; bases not matched to a gene: 10. There are 15 residues in the CDR3. Germline values: CDR1 MNHEY, CDR2 SVGAGI. The CDR3 DNA reads as TGTGCCAGCAGTTTCGGGGGAGGGCCGCAGGAGACCCAGTACTTC. It is translated as CASSFGGGPQETQYF.

The chain carries TRBV6-5 and TRBJ1-2; D not resolved. Germline CDR1 and CDR2: MNHEY and SVGAGI. V lost 0 bases and J 8 bases, leaving 16 bases between the germline ends. The CDR3 length is 15 residues. CDR3 DNA sequence: TGTGCCAGCAGTTACTCGGCAGGTAGTTTGCGAGGCTACACCTTC. This translates into CASSYSAGSLRGYTF.

This sequence joins TRBV7-2 and TRBJ2-1; D is possibly TRBD2 (7 bases). Germline V lookup: CDR1 SGHTA, CDR2 FQGNSA. V was pared by 8 bases and J by 1 base, with 12 bases between. The CDR3 covers 14 residues. This chain's CDR3 is CASGRDTSYNEQFF. CDR3 in DNA: TGTGCCAGCGGGAGGGACACATCCTACAATGAGCAGTTCTTC.

The chain carries TRBV11-2 and TRBJ2-3; D not certain. The CDR3 totals 12 residues. Germline V CDR1 and CDR2: SGHAT, FQNNGV. V lost 3 bases, J lost 5 bases, and 6 bases lay in between. The CDR3 bases are TGTGCCAGCAGCTTCGGCGGAGATACGCAGTATTTT. Translating gives CASSFGGDTQYF.

This clone was seen more than once but under ten times. The CDR3 spells CAEGVRSGNTIYF. For the CDR3, the DNA is TGTGCCGAAGGGGTCCGGTCTGGAAACACCATATATTTT. J is TRBJ1-3 and V is TRBV30; TRBD1 might be the D (5 bases). V lost 8 bases, J lost 1 base, and 12 bases lay in between. This CDR3 is 13 amino acids long. Germline-derived CDR1 and CDR2 are GTSNPN and SVGIG (reference sequence).

The chain links TRBV5-4 to TRBJ2-3, with D maybe TRBD2 (6 bases). The CDR3 is made up of 14 amino acids. Germline values: CDR1 SGHNT, CDR2 YYREEE (reference sequence). The V gene lost 2 bases and the J gene lost 4 bases, with 11 bases spanning the gap. The CDR3 coding sequence is TGTGCCAGCAGCTTTGGGACTGGTCCAGATACGCAGTATTTT. Translation gives CASSFGTGPDTQYF.

The chain joins TRBV25-1 to TRBJ2-5; 7 nucleotides agree with TRBD2. Per germline, CDR1 MGHDK and CDR2 SYGVNS. This CDR3 spans 15 amino acids. The V and J ends lost 0 bases and 9 bases, in that order; junction bases with no gene match: 10. CDR3 nucleotide sequence: TGTGCCAGCAGTGAATACGACGGGGGGAACTCGGCCCAGTACTTC. As protein: CASSEYDGGNSAQYF.

This clone is a singleton in its sample. The chain carries TRBV5-1 and TRBJ2-5; possibly TRBD2 for D (6 bases). The germline V gene has CDR1 SGHRS and CDR2 YFSETQ. This CDR3 comprises 14 residues. Trimming cost V 3 bases and J 2 bases, with 11 bases left between them. The CDR3 nucleotides read TGCGCCAGCAGCTCTGTAGCGGTACAAGAGACCCAGTACTTC. It encodes CASSSVAVQETQYF.

In nucleotides, the CDR3 is TGTGCCAGCAGCAAATCCTGCCTAGCGGGAGGGCCCTACGAGCAGTACTTC. It encodes CASSKSCLAGGPYEQYF. The chain combines TRBV21-1 with TRBJ2-7; the table names TRBD2, a call not compared with the DNA. TRBV21-1 is noted as a pseudogene. The CDR3 has 17 residues.

This chain joins TRBV19 and TRBJ2-7; 10 positions agree with TRBD2. Per the germline V gene, CDR1 is LNHDA and CDR2 is SQIVND (reference sequence). The CDR3 length is 16 residues. V gave up 1 base and J gave up 0 bases; unmatched junction bases: 3. The CDR3 loop is CASSIGASGSSYEQYF. The CDR3 nucleotides read TGTGCCAGTAGTATAGGAGCTAGCGGGAGCTCCTACGAGCAGTACTTC.

The chain combines TRBV5-3 with TRBJ1-6, with D perhaps TRBD1 (5 bases). TRBV5-3 counts as an open reading frame of uncertain function. The CDR3 loop spans 15 amino acids. V shed 2 bases and J shed 8 bases, with 14 bases lying between them. CDR3 region: CARSLGGARDSPLHF. In DNA form, the CDR3 reads TGTGCCAGAAGCTTAGGAGGGGCGAGAGATTCACCCCTCCACTTT.

This sequence joins TRBV6-5 and TRBJ1-5; D is ambiguous. Germline V gene sequence: CDR1 MNHEY, CDR2 SVGAGI. The CDR3 sequence is 15 residues long. Trimming pared 4 bases from V and 4 bases from J, leaving 14 bases between. This CDR3 is CASSSIATPNQPQHF. CDR3 DNA sequence: TGTGCCAGCAGTTCCATCGCCACTCCTAATCAGCCCCAGCATTTT.

The chain's CDR3 is CASSPGTRGTQYF. The CDR3 DNA sequence: TGTGCCAGCAGCCCCGGGACCAGGGGTACCCAGTACTTC. The rearrangement links TRBV11-2 to TRBJ2-5; D perhaps matches TRBD1 (6 bases). There are 13 residues in the CDR3. Per the germline V gene, CDR1 is SGHAT and CDR2 is FQNNGV. Trimming stripped 5 bases from V and 8 bases from J, with 15 bases between.

The chain links TRBV2 to TRBJ1-1; D might be TRBD1 (5 bases). The CDR3 runs 14 residues. The V and J ends lost 4 bases and 1 base respectively, with 10 bases between them. Looked up from germline, CDR1 is SNHLY and CDR2 is FYNNEI. The CDR3 DNA sequence: TGTGCCAGCAGTGGCTGGACAAGGAACACTGAAGCTTTCTTT. It specifies CASSGWTRNTEAFF. Using reference TRBV2 and TRBJ1-1 for the parts outside the CDR3, the full variable domain is EPEVTQTPSHQVTQMGQEVILRCVPISNHLYFYWYRQILGQKVEFLVSFYNNEISEKSEIFDDQFSVERPDGSNFTLKIRSTKLEDSAMYFCASSGWTRNTEAFFGQGTRLTVV.

Here the CDR3 reads CASSQALQGIDGYTF. Written as DNA, the CDR3 is TGCGCCAGCAGCCAAGCGTTACAGGGTATCGACGGCTACACCTTC. This chain uses TRBV4-1 with TRBJ1-2; TRBD1 might be the D (6 bases). V was trimmed by 1 base and J by 8 bases, leaving 17 bases between them. This CDR3 is 15 amino acids long. Germline V gene sequence: CDR1 MGHRA, CDR2 YSYEKL.

The V and J genes are TRBV23-1 and TRBJ2-5, with 7 bases matching TRBD1. TRBV23-1 is labeled an ORF, and its function is uncertain. V trimming: 2 bases; J trimming: 3 bases; junction bases outside the gene matches: 15. This CDR3 spans 18 amino acids. This CDR3 reads CASSQDGQAGTLKETQYF. For the CDR3, the DNA is TGCGCCAGCAGTCAAGATGGACAGGCAGGGACCCTTAAAGAGACCCAGTACTTC.

V usage is TRBV5-1 and J usage is TRBJ2-1, with 7 bases aligning to TRBD2. The CDR3 has 15 residues. Germline CDR1 and CDR2: SGHRS and YFSETQ. Germline trimming cut 3 bases from V and 7 bases from J; bases unmatched to any gene: 10. CDR3 protein: CASSYETSLLNEQFF. CDR3 nucleotides: TGCGCCAGCAGCTATGAGACTAGCCTTTTAAATGAGCAGTTCTTC.

This rearrangement joins TRBV5-1 to TRBJ1-5; 10 bases are a match to TRBD1. Germline loops: CDR1 SGHRS, CDR2 YFSETQ. V was clipped by 1 base and J by 0 bases; unmatched bases: 10. This CDR3 contains 19 residues. CDR3 amino acids: CASSLRRDRGRNSNQPQHF. The CDR3 region has the DNA TGCGCCAGCAGCTTGCGGCGGGACAGGGGAAGGAATAGCAATCAGCCCCAGCATTTT.